The sequence of this T cell receptor beta chain was determined in a study of CD8+ T cells in alopecia areata. For the study at large: Those treated were given oral tofacitinib at 5 to 10 mg twice daily.

This CDR3 is built from 17 residues. Trimming removed 4 bases at V and 5 bases at J, with 21 bases between. From germline, CDR1 is MGHRA and CDR2 YSYEKL. Reverse transcribed after extraction, RNA yielded cDNA as the sequencing template. Data came from immunoSEQ multiplex PCR; TCRdb stores just in-frame clones and leaves some out. This table has around 200,000 clones, about three fifths appearing once. Treatment given: oral pan-JAK inhibitor, 5-10 mg twice daily. PBMC-derived CD4+ and CD8+ T cells were sorted. Study-wide results and caveats: There was only one nonresponder, so it was unclear how baseline CD8+ expansion relates to response.

This clone was recorded a few times. No antigen is known for it. The TCR comes from a human donor with alopecia areata. Sequencing used CD8+ T cells sorted from blood, obtained at week 24, from a patient treated with tofacitinib. The chain carries TRBV4-1 and TRBJ2-1; the D gene is possibly TRBD1 (5 bases). As DNA, the CDR3 is TGCGCCAGCAGCCTCGTCGCCCATAGCTTGGACAACAATGAGCAGTTCTTC. This codes for CASSLVAHSLDNNEQFF.